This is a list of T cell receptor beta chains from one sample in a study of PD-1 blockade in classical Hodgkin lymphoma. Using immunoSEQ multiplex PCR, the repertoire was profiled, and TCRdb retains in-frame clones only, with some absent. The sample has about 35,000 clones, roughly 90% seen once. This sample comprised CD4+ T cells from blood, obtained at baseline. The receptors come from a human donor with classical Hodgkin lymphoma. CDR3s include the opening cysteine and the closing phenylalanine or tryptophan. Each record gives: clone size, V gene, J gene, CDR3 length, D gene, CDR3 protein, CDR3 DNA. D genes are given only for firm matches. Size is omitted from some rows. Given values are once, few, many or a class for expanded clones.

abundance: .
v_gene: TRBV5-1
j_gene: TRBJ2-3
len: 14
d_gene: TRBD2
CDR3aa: CASSSGGGPDTQYF
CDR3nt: TGCGCCAGCAGCTCGGGCGGGGGGCCAGATACGCAGTATTTT

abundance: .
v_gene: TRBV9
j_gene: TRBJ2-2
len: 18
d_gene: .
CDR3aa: CASSVEFGRGSNTGELFF
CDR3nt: TGTGCCAGCAGCGTAGAATTCGGTAGGGGTTCGAACACCGGGGAGCTGTTTTTT

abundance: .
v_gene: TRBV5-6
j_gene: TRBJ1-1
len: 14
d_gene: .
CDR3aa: CASNGMGMNTEAFF
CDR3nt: TGTGCCAGCAACGGGATGGGGATGAACACTGAAGCTTTCTTT

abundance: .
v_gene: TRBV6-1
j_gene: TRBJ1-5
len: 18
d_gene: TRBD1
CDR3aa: CASSEWGGQGRSNQPQHF
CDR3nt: TGTGCCAGCAGTGAATGGGGGGGACAGGGGAGAAGCAATCAGCCCCAGCATTTT

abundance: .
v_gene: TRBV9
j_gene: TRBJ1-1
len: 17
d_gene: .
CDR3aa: CASSPSGGRPVNTEAFF
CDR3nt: TGTGCCAGCAGCCCCTCTGGGGGGCGCCCAGTGAACACTGAAGCTTTCTTT

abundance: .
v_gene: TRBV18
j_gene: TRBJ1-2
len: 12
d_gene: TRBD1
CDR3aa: CASSNRGYGYTF
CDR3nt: TGTGCCAGCTCAAACAGGGGCTATGGCTACACCTTC

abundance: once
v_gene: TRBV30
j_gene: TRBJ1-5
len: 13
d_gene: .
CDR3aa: CAWSGNGNQPQHF
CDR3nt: TGTGCCTGGAGTGGGAATGGGAATCAGCCCCAGCATTTT

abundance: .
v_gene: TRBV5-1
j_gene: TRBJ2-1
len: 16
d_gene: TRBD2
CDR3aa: CASSLGLAGGHNEQFF
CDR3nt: TGCGCCAGCAGCTTGGGACTAGCGGGAGGGCATAATGAGCAGTTCTTC

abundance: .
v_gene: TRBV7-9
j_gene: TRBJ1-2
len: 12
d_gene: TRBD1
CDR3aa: CASSRDRGRKGF
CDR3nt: TGTGCCAGCAGCCGGGACAGGGGGCGGAAGGGCTTC

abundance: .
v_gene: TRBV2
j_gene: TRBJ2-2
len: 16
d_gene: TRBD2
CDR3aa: CASSEWRERNTGELFF
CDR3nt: TGTGCCAGCAGTGAATGGCGGGAGCGGAACACCGGGGAGCTGTTTTTT

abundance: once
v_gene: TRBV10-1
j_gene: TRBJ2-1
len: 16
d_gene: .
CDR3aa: CASSESRGWGYNEQFF
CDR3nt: TGCGCCAGCAGTGAGTCGAGGGGCTGGGGTTACAATGAGCAGTTCTTC

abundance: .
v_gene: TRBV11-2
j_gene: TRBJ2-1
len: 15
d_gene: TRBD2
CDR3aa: CASSSGLAVLDEQFF
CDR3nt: TGTGCCAGCAGCTCTGGACTAGCGGTTTTGGATGAGCAGTTCTTC

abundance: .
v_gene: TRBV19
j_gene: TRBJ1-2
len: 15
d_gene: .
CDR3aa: CASSIPGRDIYGYTF
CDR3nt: TGTGCCAGTAGTATCCCTGGACGGGACATCTATGGCTACACCTTC

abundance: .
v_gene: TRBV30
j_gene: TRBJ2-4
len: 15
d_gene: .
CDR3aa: CAWSVRVLAKNIQYF
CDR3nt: TGTGCCTGGAGTGTACGGGTGTTAGCCAAAAACATTCAGTACTTC

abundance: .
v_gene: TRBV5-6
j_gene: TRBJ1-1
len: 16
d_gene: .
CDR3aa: CASSLTDGVSDTEAFF
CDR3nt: TGTGCCAGCAGCTTGACTGACGGGGTATCAGACACTGAAGCTTTCTTT

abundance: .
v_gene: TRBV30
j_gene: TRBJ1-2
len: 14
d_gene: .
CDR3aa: CAWSKARFSYGYTF
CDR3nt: TGTGCCTGGAGTAAGGCACGATTTAGCTATGGCTACACCTTC

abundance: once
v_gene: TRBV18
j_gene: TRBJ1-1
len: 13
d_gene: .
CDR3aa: CASSPPQYTEAFF
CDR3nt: TGTGCCAGCTCACCACCGCAGTACACTGAAGCTTTCTTT

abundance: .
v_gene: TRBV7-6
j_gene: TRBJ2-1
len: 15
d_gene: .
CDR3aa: CASSNPFRSYNEQFF
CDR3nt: TGTGCCAGCAGCAACCCTTTTCGCTCCTACAATGAGCAGTTCTTC

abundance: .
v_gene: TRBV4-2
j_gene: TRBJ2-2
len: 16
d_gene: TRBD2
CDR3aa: CASSHTPGLNTGELFF
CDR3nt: TGTGCCAGCAGCCATACTCCGGGACTAAACACCGGGGAGCTGTTTTTT

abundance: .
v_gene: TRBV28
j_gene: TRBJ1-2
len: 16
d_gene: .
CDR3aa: CASSPKTRLANYGYTF
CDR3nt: TGTGCCAGCAGCCCTAAGACGAGGTTAGCTAACTATGGCTACACCTTC

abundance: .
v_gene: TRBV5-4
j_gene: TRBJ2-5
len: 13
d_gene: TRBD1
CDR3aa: CASSRDRAETQYF
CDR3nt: TGTGCCAGCAGCCGGGACAGGGCTGAGACCCAGTACTTC

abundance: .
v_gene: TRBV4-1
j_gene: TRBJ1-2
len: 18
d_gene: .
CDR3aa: CASSLRNLPSYQPHGYTF
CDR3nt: TGCGCCAGCAGCCTCCGTAATCTCCCTTCTTATCAACCCCATGGCTACACCTTC

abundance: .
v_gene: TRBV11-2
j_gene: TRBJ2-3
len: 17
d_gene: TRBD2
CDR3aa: CASSLVVLAGVTDTQYF
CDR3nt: TGTGCCAGCAGCTTAGTGGTTCTAGCGGGAGTCACAGATACGCAGTATTTT

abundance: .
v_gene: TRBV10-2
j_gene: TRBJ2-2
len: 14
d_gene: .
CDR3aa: CASSVGANTGELFF
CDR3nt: TGCGCCAGCTCTGTAGGAGCGAACACCGGGGAGCTGTTTTTT

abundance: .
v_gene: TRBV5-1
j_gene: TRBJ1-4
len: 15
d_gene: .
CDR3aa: CASSLDVTTNEKLFF
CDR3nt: TGCGCCAGCAGCTTGGACGTTACAACTAATGAAAAACTGTTTTTT

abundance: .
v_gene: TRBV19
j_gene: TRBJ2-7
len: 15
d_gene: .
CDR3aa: CASSIAGSLFHEQYF
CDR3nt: TGTGCCAGTAGTATCGCGGGGTCCCTATTCCACGAGCAGTACTTC

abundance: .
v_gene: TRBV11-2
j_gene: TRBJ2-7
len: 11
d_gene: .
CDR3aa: CASSLYGEQYF
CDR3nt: TGTGCCAGCAGCTTATATGGCGAGCAGTACTTC

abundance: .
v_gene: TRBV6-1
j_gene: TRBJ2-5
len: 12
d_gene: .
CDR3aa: CASRRGRETQYF
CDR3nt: TGTGCCAGCCGCAGGGGTCGAGAGACCCAGTACTTC

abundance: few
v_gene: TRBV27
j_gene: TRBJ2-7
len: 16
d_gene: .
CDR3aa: CASHSLGGGDTGEQYF
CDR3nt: TGTGCCAGCCATTCCCTTGGAGGTGGAGATACGGGCGAGCAGTACTTC

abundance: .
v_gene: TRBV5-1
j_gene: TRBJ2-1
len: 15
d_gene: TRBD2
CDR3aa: CASSLDLAAYNEQFF
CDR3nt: TGCGCCAGCAGCTTGGATCTAGCGGCTTACAATGAGCAGTTCTTC

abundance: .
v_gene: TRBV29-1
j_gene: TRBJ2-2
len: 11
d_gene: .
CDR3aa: CSVEVGGELFF
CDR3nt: TGCAGCGTTGAAGTGGGCGGGGAGCTGTTTTTT

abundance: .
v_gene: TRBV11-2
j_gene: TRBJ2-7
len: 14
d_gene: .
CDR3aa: CASRLTGQPYEQYF
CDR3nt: TGTGCCAGCAGATTAACCGGACAGCCCTACGAGCAGTACTTC

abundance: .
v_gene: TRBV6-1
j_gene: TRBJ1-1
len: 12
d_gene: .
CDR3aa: CASYRGSAEAFF
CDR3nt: TGTGCCAGTTATAGGGGGTCGGCTGAAGCTTTCTTT